The 19 T cell receptor beta chains reported below all come from one sample, sequenced in a study of blood T cell repertoires in COVID-19. TCRdb's copy holds only in-frame clones and misses some; the assay was immunoSEQ multiplex PCR. The sample yields some 95,000 clones, 91% seen once. Sequencing was performed on peripheral blood. These TCRs come from a human donor with active COVID-19. The donor label of this sample is uncertain.

The V gene is TRBV10-3, the J gene TRBJ2-1; 7 bases match TRBD1. Germline CDR1 and CDR2: ENHRY and SYGVKD. The length of the CDR3 is 15 residues. V dropped 4 bases and J dropped 10; count of bases not matched to a gene: 13. The chain's CDR3 is CAISVEDRSAEEQFF. In DNA form, the CDR3 reads TGTGCCATCAGTGTCGAGGACAGGTCAGCCGAAGAGCAGTTCTTC.

V and J are TRBV20-1 and TRBJ2-4, with 7 bases lining up with TRBD1. Germline CDR1 DFQATT, CDR2 SNEGSKA (reference sequence). The CDR3 runs to 17 residues. The V and J ends lost 3 bases and 1 base, in that order; junction bases with no gene match: 12. The CDR3 loop is CSASRVTGEFAKNIQYF. The CDR3 DNA is TGCAGTGCTAGTCGTGTCACAGGGGAGTTCGCCAAAAACATTCAGTACTTC.

This clone was counted once. V and J are TRBV6-2 or TRBV6-3 and TRBJ2-7; 10 nucleotides line up with TRBD1. Germline assignment: CDR1 MNHEY and CDR2 SVGEGT. V lost 4 bases to trimming and J lost 0 bases; unmatched junction nucleotides: 18. The CDR3 covers 20 residues. The CDR3 region has the DNA TGTGCCAGCAGTTTTTACCACTCGGACAGGGGGACGAGGAGCTCCTACGAGCAGTACTTC. Its translation is CASSFYHSDRGTRSSYEQYF.

The V call is TRBV4-3, the J call TRBJ2-5; weak D call: TRBD2 (6 bases). V was shortened by 0 bases and J by 5 bases, with 19 bases between the two germline ends. There are 17 residues in the CDR3. Germline V gene data show CDR1 as LGHNA and CDR2 as YSLEER. CDR3 nucleotides: TGCGCCAGCAGCCAAGAATGGGCCCCCGGGGGTCTGGAGACCCAGTACTTC. It specifies CASSQEWAPGGLETQYF.

The chain uses TRBV5-1 and TRBJ1-1; D unclear. Germline V CDR1 and CDR2: SGHRS, YFSETQ. The ends were cut back, 2 bases at V and 3 bases at J, with 14 bases in the middle. The CDR3 contains 15 residues. The chain's CDR3 is CASSLGEGRDTEAFF. The CDR3 coding sequence is TGCGCCAGCAGCTTAGGAGAGGGTCGGGACACTGAAGCTTTCTTT.

The J gene is TRBJ2-5, the V gene TRBV5-1; the match to TRBD1 covers 7 bases. The length of the CDR3 is 18 residues. The germline CDR1 and CDR2 sequences are SGHRS and YFSETQ. Trimming removed 4 bases from V and 2 bases from J; junction bases left unmatched: 17. CDR3 coding DNA: TGCGCCAGCAGCCCCGCGATATTAAACAGGGGTGGGCAAGAGACCCAGTACTTC. Protein: CASSPAILNRGGQETQYF.

The V and J genes are TRBV4-2 and TRBJ2-1, with TRBD2 matching over 7 bases. The CDR3 runs 15 residues. J was trimmed by 8 bases and V by 2 bases; bases with no gene match: 9. Germline values: CDR1 LGHNA, CDR2 YNFKEQ. CDR3 protein: CASSQFVGGKDEQFF. As DNA, the CDR3 is TGTGCCAGCAGCCAATTTGTCGGGGGGAAAGATGAGCAGTTCTTC.

The rearrangement links TRBV18 to TRBJ2-2; TRBD1 matches 9 bases. The CDR3 consists of 17 residues. CDR1 KGHSH and CDR2 LQKENI come from the germline V gene. After removal of 6 bases from V and 6 bases from J, the junction contained 14 bases not matched to a gene. The CDR3 spells CASSPQQGAISAGELFF. As DNA, the CDR3 is TGTGCCAGCTCGCCGCAACAGGGGGCCATATCGGCCGGGGAGCTGTTTTTT.

The V and J genes are TRBV13 and TRBJ2-1, with 10 bases that match TRBD2. This CDR3 is built from 21 residues. The germline V gene encodes CDR1 PRHDT and CDR2 FYEKMQ (reference sequence). V shed 1 base, J shed 4 bases, and the junction held 19 bases outside the gene matches. The chain's CDR3 is CASSLEVPKEPGLAAYNEQFF. CDR3 in DNA: TGTGCCAGCAGCTTAGAGGTGCCAAAGGAGCCTGGACTAGCGGCGTACAATGAGCAGTTCTTC.

The gene calls are TRBV5-4 and TRBJ1-1; 7 bases agree with TRBD1. The J segment lost 1 base and the V segment lost 0 bases, leaving 9 bases of the junction unmatched. This CDR3 is 17 amino acids long. The V gene's germline CDR1 is SGHNT and CDR2 YYREEE (reference sequence). CDR3 region: CASSLGGGRSPNTEAFF. The DNA of the CDR3 is TGTGCCAGCAGCTTGGGAGGGGGCCGGTCGCCGAACACTGAAGCTTTCTTT.

The chain has TRBV11-1 and TRBJ2-5; TRBD1 aligns across 8 bases. This CDR3 region has 14 residues. Germline loops: CDR1 SGHAT, CDR2 FQDESV (reference sequence). The trim removed 4 bases at V and 3 bases at J, leaving 4 bases unmatched. The CDR3 region is CASSSWDRKETQYF. The CDR3 bases are TGTGCCAGCAGCTCATGGGACAGGAAAGAGACCCAGTACTTC.

The chain links TRBV3-1 (or the pseudogene TRBV3-2) to TRBJ1-6; 8 bases align to TRBD1. The CDR3 runs to 14 residues. The J segment lost 10 bases and the V segment lost 4 bases, leaving 6 bases of the junction unmatched. Germline V gene lookup returns CDR1 LGHDT and CDR2 YNNKEL (reference sequence). This CDR3 is CASSPRTGRSPLHF. In DNA, the CDR3 is TGTGCCAGCAGCCCTCGGACAGGGAGGTCACCCCTCCACTTT.

The chain uses TRBV7-6 and TRBJ2-7; 14 nucleotides line up with TRBD2. V gave up 5 bases and J gave up 0 bases; unmatched junction bases: 6. CDR3 length: 17 residues. Germline V lookup: CDR1 SGHVS, CDR2 FNYEAQ. CDR3: CASSKGLAGASSYEQYF. In DNA form, the CDR3 reads TGTGCCAGCAGCAAGGGACTAGCGGGGGCCAGCTCCTACGAGCAGTACTTC.

The chain has TRBV5-6 and TRBJ1-2, with TRBD1 matching over 7 bases. The CDR3 covers 14 residues. Unmatched junction bases numbered 6, after V lost 4 bases and J lost 3 bases. Germline-derived CDR1 and CDR2 are SGHDT and YYEEEE. The CDR3 bases are TGTGCCAGCAGCGGGGACAGAAGATACTATGGCTACACCTTC. Residues: CASSGDRRYYGYTF.

The chain joins TRBV19 to TRBJ2-7, with TRBD1 as a possible D gene (6 bases). Germline V gene data show CDR1 as LNHDA and CDR2 as SQIVND (reference sequence). CDR3 length: 14 residues. Trimming left V 6 bases short and J 0 bases short, with 12 bases between. CDR3 protein: CASRVQGSSYEQYF. As DNA, the CDR3 is TGTGCCAGTAGGGTACAGGGTAGCTCCTACGAGCAGTACTTC.

The chain combines TRBV6-5 with TRBJ2-5; weak D call: TRBD2 (6 bases). V was clipped by 7 bases and J by 5 bases, with 20 bases between them. CDR3 length: 15 residues. Germline CDR1 is MNHEY and CDR2 is SVGAGI. The CDR3 reads CASIRTPGVTETQYF. CDR3 DNA: TGTGCCAGCATTCGAACACCGGGGGTAACGGAGACCCAGTACTTC.

V usage is TRBV28 and J usage is TRBJ2-3, with 9 bases lining up with TRBD2. This CDR3 is 16 amino acids long. The V gene's germline CDR1 is MDHEN and CDR2 SYDVKM. The junction had 10 bases not matched to a gene; V was cut back by 4 bases and J by 5 bases. The CDR3 reads CASSSSGGRPLDTQYF. The CDR3 DNA is TGTGCCAGCAGTTCGAGCGGGGGGCGCCCCCTAGATACGCAGTATTTT.

The table lists this clone with a count of one. In DNA form, the CDR3 reads TGCGCCAGCAGCCGCTACAACACCGGGGAGCTGTTTTTT. Encoded protein: CASSRYNTGELFF. The rearrangement uses TRBV10-1 and TRBJ2-2; D unresolved. The germline V gene encodes CDR1 WNHNN and CDR2 SYGVQD (reference sequence). V dropped 6 bases and J dropped 2 bases, with 7 bases sitting between them. The CDR3 is 13 amino acids.

The rearrangement uses TRBV19 and TRBJ2-1; 10 nucleotides match TRBD1. CDR1 is LNHDA, CDR2 SQIVND, per germline (reference sequence). V trimming: 6 bases; J trimming: 5 bases; junction bases outside the gene matches: 13. CDR3 length: 17 residues. CDR3 in DNA: TGTGCCAGTAGCCTTACCCGGGACAGGGGTTTGGACAATGAGCAGTTCTTC. Protein: CASSLTRDRGLDNEQFF.